The 24 T cell receptor beta chains reported below all come from one sample, sequenced in a study of T-cell reconstitution after alpha-beta-depleted transplantation in children. Unique molecular identifiers featured in how the TCRbeta library was prepared. In TCRdb, the PCR reads were re-called with MiXCR into one record per CDR3 protein. The top ten hold approximately 0.8% of the sample, which has around 700,000 distinct CDR3 sequences, 13% seen once. Sequenced here: PBMCs, sampled before TCRalphabeta/CD19-depleted stem cell transplant. The receptors come from a girl aged 2 to 10 with congenital amegakaryocytic thrombocytopenia, due to receive a stem cell transplant.

This clonotype has a count of ten or more. The rearrangement joins TRBV12-3 or TRBV12-4 to TRBJ1-3; 8 bases map to TRBD1. V was clipped by 5 bases and J by 1 base; unmatched bases: 7. CDR3 length: 16 residues. The CDR3 region has the DNA TGTGCCAGCAGTCCGCACCGACAGGGGTCTGGAAACACCATATATTTT. Translating gives CASSPHRQGSGNTIYF.

This clonotype was picked up many times. The CDR3 coding sequence is TGTGCCAGCAGGTCCGTGGTCAGGTTGTGGTCTGACACCGGGGAGCTGTTTTTT. It encodes CASRSVVRLWSDTGELFF. This sequence joins TRBV6-1 and TRBJ2-2; D is unclear. Per germline, CDR1 MNHNS and CDR2 SASEGT. The V and J ends lost 6 bases and 3 bases respectively, with 23 bases between them. The CDR3 spans 18 residues.

At least ten counts were recorded for this clonotype. V gene TRBV10-3 combines with J gene TRBJ2-7, with D perhaps being TRBD1 or TRBD2 (5 bases each). The CDR3 runs 14 residues. The V end lost 2 bases, the J end lost 8 bases, and 16 bases lay between the germline ends. Germline V gives CDR1 ENHRY, CDR2 SYGVKD. CDR3 sequence (DNA): TGTGCCATCAGTGAGAGTGGGACGGGTACGAAGCAGTACTTC. Translated, it gives CAISESGTGTKQYF.

In this sample, this clonotype turned up many times. This sequence joins TRBV20-1 and TRBJ2-4, with TRBD2 identical over 8 bases. CDR3 length equals 16 residues. Losses at the gene ends were 7 bases for V and 1 base for J; bases not matched to a gene: 12. Per germline, CDR1 DFQATT and CDR2 SNEGSKA (reference sequence). The CDR3 here is CSGFLGAGAAKNIQYF. The CDR3 DNA reads as TGCAGTGGATTTTTAGGAGCGGGAGCCGCCAAAAACATTCAGTACTTC.

There are many counts of this clonotype. This sequence joins TRBV20-1 and TRBJ2-7; 10 nucleotides align to TRBD2. Germline V gene lookup returns CDR1 DFQATT and CDR2 SNEGSKA (reference sequence). CDR3 length equals 13 residues. Trimming at V came to 6 bases and at J to 6 bases, leaving 8 bases not matched to a gene. CDR3 in amino acids: CSAQAGGASEQYF. The CDR3 DNA follows: TGCAGTGCACAAGCGGGAGGGGCATCCGAGCAGTACTTC.

The chain is built from TRBV29-1 and TRBJ2-1; the D gene is possibly TRBD2 (7 bases). Germline-derived CDR1 and CDR2 are SQVTM and ANQGSEA. V was clipped by 0 bases and J by 5 bases, with 17 bases between them. The CDR3 is 16 amino acids. Here the CDR3 reads CSVEDTRRGGDNEQFF. Written as DNA, the CDR3 is TGCAGCGTTGAAGATACGAGGAGGGGGGGAGACAATGAGCAGTTCTTC.

The sample holds many counts of this clonotype. V is TRBV12-3 or TRBV12-4 and J is TRBJ1-6; D might be TRBD1 (5 bases). The V and J ends lost 4 bases and 8 bases respectively, with 12 bases between them. The CDR3 runs 14 residues. The CDR3 loop is CASSWGVLDSPLHF. The CDR3 nucleotides read TGTGCCAGCAGTTGGGGGGTACTGGATTCACCCCTCCACTTT.

At least ten counts were recorded for this clonotype. The rearrangement links TRBV29-1 to TRBJ2-1; 7 bases fit TRBD2. CDR3 size: 13 residues. V dropped 8 bases and J dropped 2; count of bases not matched to a gene: 6. Germline CDR1 and CDR2: SQVTM and ANQGSEA. CDR3 nucleotide sequence: TGCAGCTACGGACTAGATCCCTACAATGAGCAGTTCTTC. Amino acid sequence: CSYGLDPYNEQFF.

This clonotype was found many times. The V and J genes are TRBV5-1 and TRBJ1-1, with D possibly matching TRBD1 (6 bases). CDR3 length: 15 amino acids. In germline, CDR1 is SGHRS, CDR2 YFSETQ. V lost 4 bases and J lost 5, with 18 bases in between. CDR3 region: CASSQKQGRVTEAFF. For the CDR3, the DNA is TGCGCCAGCAGCCAAAAACAGGGAAGGGTGACTGAAGCTTTCTTT.

This clonotype was counted many times. This rearrangement joins TRBV20-1 to TRBJ2-3, with D possibly matching TRBD1 (7 bases). This CDR3 has 13 amino acids. Germline V lookup: CDR1 DFQATT, CDR2 SNEGSKA (reference sequence). The V and J ends lost 6 bases and 6 bases respectively, with 16 bases between them. DNA for the CDR3: TGCAGTGCCCTCCCGACAGGGAGGGATACGCAGTATTTT. Translation: CSALPTGRDTQYF.

This clonotype was detected ten times or more. The chain links TRBV4-2 to TRBJ2-2, with 9 bases lining up with TRBD2. Trimming cost V 3 bases and J 1 base; bases outside gene matches: 6. The length of the CDR3 is 17 residues. Looked up from germline, CDR1 is LGHNA and CDR2 is YNFKEQ. CDR3 residues: CASSQIAGVGNTGELFF. Here the CDR3 DNA reads TGTGCCAGCAGCCAGATAGCGGGAGTTGGGAACACCGGGGAGCTGTTTTTT.

Written as DNA, the CDR3 is TGCAGTGCTAGTCATCTAGCACCTAAACTCTCCTACAATGAGCAGTTCTTC. This codes for CSASHLAPKLSYNEQFF. The chain employs TRBV20-1 and TRBJ2-1, with D maybe TRBD2 (5 bases). V lost 3 bases and J lost 0, with 18 bases in between. Germline V gene sequence: CDR1 DFQATT, CDR2 SNEGSKA (reference sequence). The CDR3 is made up of 17 amino acids.

V is TRBV20-1 and J is TRBJ2-1; 10 bases align to TRBD2. V shed 3 bases, J shed 2 bases, and the junction held 4 bases outside the gene matches. Per germline, CDR1 DFQATT and CDR2 SNEGSKA (reference sequence). There are 15 residues in the CDR3. CDR3 DNA sequence: TGCAGTGCTAGCGATCTAGCGGGAGCCTACAATGAGCAGTTCTTC. Protein sequence: CSASDLAGAYNEQFF.

The V and J genes are TRBV20-1 and TRBJ2-5; TRBD2 matches at 12 bases. Germline V lookup: CDR1 DFQATT, CDR2 SNEGSKA (reference sequence). The CDR3 spans 14 residues. V trimming: 4 bases; J trimming: 5 bases; junction bases outside the gene matches: 5. The CDR3 bases are TGCAGTGCTAATCTAGCGGGAGGGCTGGAGACCCAGTACTTC. Protein: CSANLAGGLETQYF.

This chain uses TRBV20-1 with TRBJ2-5; D may be TRBD1 or TRBD2 (5 bases each). From germline, CDR1 is DFQATT and CDR2 SNEGSKA (reference sequence). The CDR3 length is 12 residues. V was pared by 6 bases and J by 5 bases, with 13 bases between. CDR3 nucleotides: TGCAGTGCGAGGGGCAGTGAGGAGACCCAGTACTTC. The encoded protein is CSARGSEETQYF.

This clonotype has ten or more counts. J is TRBJ1-2 and V is TRBV5-1; TRBD1 is a possible D gene (6 bases). Germline CDR1 reads SGHRS; CDR2 reads YFSETQ. V gave up 4 bases and J gave up 5 bases, with 15 bases separating them. CDR3 size: 14 residues. The CDR3 nucleotides read TGCGCCAGCAGCATCCTGGACAGTAAATATGGCTACACCTTC. Protein sequence: CASSILDSKYGYTF.

This clonotype came up a few times. The chain uses TRBV25-1 and TRBJ2-7; possibly TRBD1 for D (6 bases). Between the trimmed V and J ends, which lost 8 bases and 9 bases, there was a span of 20 bases. CDR3 size: 13 residues. Germline CDR1 and CDR2: MGHDK and SYGVNS. CDR3 sequence: CASGQPGTPLQYF. For the CDR3, the DNA is TGTGCCAGCGGACAGCCCGGGACCCCATTGCAGTACTTC.

There are many counts of this clonotype. The rearrangement links TRBV6-5 to TRBJ1-1; tentative D call: TRBD1 (5 bases). The length of the CDR3 is 17 residues. V lost 4 bases and J 3 bases, leaving 21 bases between the germline ends. Germline V gene sequence: CDR1 MNHEY, CDR2 SVGAGI. CDR3: CASSSGLLYSGDTEAFF. CDR3 nucleotides: TGTGCCAGCAGTTCGGGACTGTTATACTCTGGGGACACTGAAGCTTTCTTT.

V gene TRBV2 combines with J gene TRBJ2-3; tentatively, D is TRBD2 (6 bases). The CDR3 covers 15 residues. The germline gives CDR1 SNHLY, CDR2 FYNNEI. Between the trimmed V and J ends, which lost 3 bases and 3 bases, there was a span of 13 bases. For the CDR3, the DNA is TGTGCCAGCAGTGATTGGGCGGGAATAACAGATACGCAGTATTTT. Its translation is CASSDWAGITDTQYF.

The V call is TRBV9, the J call TRBJ2-2, with 7 bases that match TRBD1. Trimming cost V 2 bases and J 2 bases; bases outside gene matches: 6. The CDR3 length is 16 residues. Germline V gene sequence: CDR1 SGDLS, CDR2 YYNGEE. The CDR3 bases are TGTGCCAGCAGCGTTCGATACAGGGGAAACACCGGGGAGCTGTTTTTT. This sequence encodes CASSVRYRGNTGELFF.

The table lists this clonotype with many counts. This chain connects TRBV6-1 to TRBJ2-1; D unresolved. The CDR3 runs 14 residues. The V end lost 5 bases, the J end lost 3 bases, and 11 bases lay between the germline ends. Germline loops: CDR1 MNHNS, CDR2 SASEGT. CDR3 nucleotide sequence: TGTGCCAGCAGTACCAAACTGGACTACAATGAGCAGTTCTTC. Translation: CASSTKLDYNEQFF.

The V and J genes are TRBV12-3 or TRBV12-4 and TRBJ2-1, with D hard to call. The V and J ends lost 6 bases and 6 bases respectively, with 9 bases between them. The CDR3 spans 12 residues. The CDR3 loop reads CASRPYGNEQFF. The CDR3 nucleotides read TGTGCCAGCAGACCTTATGGCAATGAGCAGTTCTTC.

There are many counts of this clonotype. Here the CDR3 DNA reads TGTGCCAGCAGTATATCCGATACGCAGTATTTT. Residues: CASSISDTQYF. The chain links TRBV12-3 or TRBV12-4 to TRBJ2-3; D ambiguous. V was clipped by 5 bases and J by 6 bases, with 6 bases between them. The CDR3 runs 11 residues.

V and J are TRBV29-1 and TRBJ2-2; 10 bases fit TRBD2. J lost 6 bases, V lost 5 bases, and 6 bases had no gene match. The CDR3 extends over 14 amino acids. Germline CDR1 and CDR2: SQVTM and ANQGSEA. CDR3 residues: CSVLSGGEAGELFF. In DNA form, the CDR3 reads TGCAGCGTTTTAAGCGGGGGGGAGGCCGGGGAGCTGTTTTTT.